These 30 T cell receptor beta chains share one sample of origin, sequenced in a study of Ad26.COV2.S vaccination and SARS-CoV-2 variants. Treatment meaning: roughly 19 received Ad26.COV2.S at low or high dose, single or two shots; about 5 received placebo; per-sample allocation not given. Sampling took place 63 days after the first vaccine or placebo injection. Clones were sequenced by immunoSEQ multiplex PCR, and TCRdb holds only the in-frame ones, with some missing. The sample carries about 400,000 clones, 70% to 90% recorded once. Sequences were derived from peripheral blood, sampled in a trial of Ad26.COV2.S vaccine versus placebo. The receptor source for this set is a person between 18 and 59 years old who received the Ad26.COV2.S COVID-19 vaccine or a placebo.

The gene calls are TRBV28 and TRBJ2-5, with 8 positions matching TRBD2. Looked up from germline, CDR1 is MDHEN and CDR2 is SYDVKM. V dropped 3 bases and J dropped 4; count of bases not matched to a gene: 4. The CDR3 is 14 residues long. The CDR3 coding sequence is TGTGCCAGCAGTTTGGCCGGGAGGGGAGAGACCCAGTACTTC. Its protein product is CASSLAGRGETQYF.

This sequence joins TRBV11-2 and TRBJ2-7, with TRBD1 matching 9 bases. J gave up 5 bases and V 5 bases, and 7 bases lay outside the gene matches. The CDR3 is 14 amino acids. Looked up from germline, CDR1 is SGHAT and CDR2 is FQNNGV. Here the CDR3 DNA reads TGTGCCAGCAGCCTGGGACAGGGTGGCGACGAGCAGTACTTC. Amino acids: CASSLGQGGDEQYF.

The count of this clone is one. The V gene is TRBV18, the J gene TRBJ2-7, with a weak D call TRBD2 (6 bases). Germline CDR1 KGHSH, CDR2 LQKENI. The CDR3 runs 15 residues. Trimming pared 0 bases from V and 2 bases from J, leaving 11 bases between. The CDR3, as DNA: TGTGCCAGCTCACCACCCCAGCGGGCTGCCTACGAGCAGTACTTC. Residues: CASSPPQRAAYEQYF.

This clone was found once. The rearrangement uses TRBV3-1 (or the pseudogene TRBV3-2) and TRBJ1-5; 7 bases line up with TRBD1. The CDR3 consists of 14 residues. V dropped 4 bases and J dropped 5; count of bases not matched to a gene: 5. The germline CDR1 and CDR2 sequences are LGHDT and YNNKEL (reference sequence). Written as DNA, the CDR3 is TGTGCCAGCAGCCGTACAGGGGTTTATCAGCCCCAGCATTTT. This translates into CASSRTGVYQPQHF.

The rearrangement uses TRBV5-4 and TRBJ2-3; a possible D gene is TRBD2 (6 bases). The CDR3 runs to 14 residues. The germline CDR1 and CDR2 sequences are SGHNT and YYREEE (reference sequence). The ends were cut back, 1 base at V and 6 bases at J, with 12 bases in the middle. This chain's CDR3 is CASSLSGGVDTQYF. The CDR3 DNA reads TGTGCCAGCAGCTTGTCCGGGGGAGTGGATACGCAGTATTTT.

This rearrangement joins TRBV14 to TRBJ2-3; 9 bases fit TRBD2. The CDR3 runs 14 residues. Germline loops: CDR1 SGHDN, CDR2 FVKESK. V dropped 4 bases and J dropped 6; count of bases not matched to a gene: 5. Here the CDR3 reads CASSPSGTEDTQYF. CDR3 coding DNA: TGTGCCAGCAGCCCTAGCGGGACGGAGGATACGCAGTATTTT. Looking up the rest from reference TRBV14 and TRBJ2-3 gives the full variable domain: EAGVTQFPSHSVIEKGQTVTLRCDPISGHDNLYWYRRVMGKEIKFLLHFVKESKQDESGMPNNRFLAERTGGTYSTLKVQPAELEDSGVYFCASSPSGTEDTQYFGPGTRLTVL.

This clone was counted a few times. This rearrangement joins TRBV5-6 to TRBJ1-5, with a possible D match to TRBD1 (6 bases). There are 14 residues in the CDR3. V gave up 4 bases and J gave up 3 bases, with 11 bases separating them. Germline V gene lookup returns CDR1 SGHDT and CDR2 YYEEEE. CDR3 DNA: TGTGCCAGCAGCCGAGGGGGGATCAATCAGCCCCAGCATTTT. Protein: CASSRGGINQPQHF.

This chain connects TRBV30 to TRBJ1-1; a possible D gene is TRBD1 (5 bases). This CDR3 is 12 amino acids long. Germline lookup yields CDR1 GTSNPN and CDR2 SVGIG (reference sequence). The V end lost 3 bases, the J end lost 3 bases, and 8 bases lay between the germline ends. In DNA form, the CDR3 reads TGTGCCTGGAGGGGGGTTGACACTGAAGCTTTCTTT. Encoded protein: CAWRGVDTEAFF.

This chain connects TRBV18 to TRBJ2-7; 8 bases match TRBD1. This CDR3 is built from 14 residues. After removal of 2 bases from V and 4 bases from J, the junction contained 4 bases not matched to a gene. CDR1 and CDR2 from the germline V gene are KGHSH and LQKENI. The DNA of the CDR3 is TGTGCCAGCTCACCATTAGGGACAGGATACGAGCAGTACTTC. It is translated as CASSPLGTGYEQYF.

This chain connects TRBV29-1 to TRBJ1-1; weak D call: TRBD1 (5 bases). V lost 4 bases and J 8 bases, leaving 11 bases between the germline ends. Germline lookup yields CDR1 SQVTM and CDR2 ANQGSEA. This CDR3 has 11 amino acids. Written as DNA, the CDR3 is TGCAGCGTTGTCTCAGGGCAGGAAGCTTTCTTT. It specifies CSVVSGQEAFF. The whole variable domain, filled in from reference TRBV29-1 and TRBJ1-1, reads SAVISQKPSRDICQRGTSLTIQCQVDSQVTMMFWYRQQPGQSLTLIATANQGSEATYESGFVIDKFPISRPNLTFSTLTVSNMSPEDSSIYLCSVVSGQEAFFGQGTRLTVV.

This clone appeared once. The rearrangement joins TRBV28 to TRBJ2-1; 10 positions agree with TRBD2. CDR1 is MDHEN, CDR2 SYDVKM, per germline. This CDR3 is built from 16 residues. The V gene end was trimmed by 5 bases and the J gene end by 7 bases; junction bases not matched to a gene: 11. CDR3 DNA: TGTGCCAGCAGTCCACTCCTACTAGCGGGAAGGAATGAGCAGTTCTTC. This sequence encodes CASSPLLLAGRNEQFF.

V is TRBV6-2 or TRBV6-3 and J is TRBJ1-5, with TRBD1 as a possible D gene (5 bases). Trimming took off 2 bases at V and 1 base at J, with 9 bases between the two ends. The germline V gene has CDR1 MNHEY and CDR2 SVGEGT. The CDR3 is 15 residues long. The CDR3 sequence: CASSYMRGSNQPQHF. The CDR3 DNA reads as TGTGCCAGCAGTTACATGAGGGGAAGCAATCAGCCCCAGCATTTT.

The CDR3, as DNA: TGTGCCAGCAGCTTAATCACAGATACGCAGTATTTT. The encoded protein is CASSLITDTQYF. This sequence joins TRBV5-4 and TRBJ2-3; D uncertain. Germline V gene lookup returns CDR1 SGHNT and CDR2 YYREEE (reference sequence). V gave up 2 bases and J gave up 2 bases, with 3 bases separating them. This CDR3 has 12 residues.

As for this clone: This specimen includes other DNA sequences encoding the same CDR3. The rearrangement links TRBV18 to TRBJ2-3; D gene ambiguous. V lost 3 bases, J lost 7 bases, and 5 bases lay in between. From germline, CDR1 is KGHSH and CDR2 LQKENI. This CDR3 has 11 amino acids. The CDR3 reads CASSPSNTQYF. CDR3 in DNA: TGTGCCAGCTCACCCTCAAATACGCAGTATTTT.

This clone was counted a single time. The chain is built from TRBV28 and TRBJ2-7, with a weak D call TRBD1 (5 bases). Trimming pared 3 bases from V and 0 bases from J, leaving 9 bases between. The CDR3 is made up of 14 amino acids. Germline V lookup: CDR1 MDHEN, CDR2 SYDVKM. In DNA, the CDR3 is TGTGCCAGCAGTTTCGGCGGACACTCCTACGAGCAGTACTTC. Its translation is CASSFGGHSYEQYF.

V and J are TRBV4-3 and TRBJ1-4, with 8 bases lining up with TRBD1. CDR1 is LGHNA, CDR2 YSLEER, per germline. This CDR3 comprises 12 residues. The V segment lost 3 bases and the J segment 14 bases; nucleotides outside the gene matches: 5. The CDR3: CASSQPGQALFF. CDR3 sequence (DNA): TGCGCCAGCAGCCAGCCGGGACAGGCTCTGTTTTTT.

The genes are TRBV14 and TRBJ2-7, with TRBD1 matching over 7 bases. Germline CDR1 and CDR2: SGHDN and FVKESK. The CDR3 has 17 amino acids. J gave up 1 base and V 5 bases, and 14 bases lay outside the gene matches. CDR3 nucleotides: TGTGCCAGCAGCGACAGGGTTTTGGGGGAGCTGTCCTACGAGCAGTACTTC. It codes for CASSDRVLGELSYEQYF.

This chain joins TRBV9 and TRBJ2-5, with a weak D call TRBD2 (5 bases). CDR3 size: 12 residues. Trimming left V 7 bases short and J 5 bases short, with 12 bases between. The germline gives CDR1 SGDLS, CDR2 YYNGEE. CDR3 in amino acids: CASPRVGETQYF. CDR3 coding DNA: TGTGCCAGCCCGCGGGTGGGCGAGACCCAGTACTTC.

The rearrangement uses TRBV10-1 and TRBJ2-1, with TRBD2 matching over 9 bases. CDR3 size: 17 residues. The germline V gene has CDR1 WNHNN and CDR2 SYGVQD (reference sequence). Germline trimming cut 8 bases from V and 7 bases from J; bases unmatched to any gene: 18. The CDR3 protein is CASRLLAGHDKWNEQFF. In nucleotides, the CDR3 is TGCGCCAGCCGACTGCTAGCGGGACATGATAAATGGAATGAGCAGTTCTTC.

In this sample, this clone turned up once. V is TRBV6-5 and J is TRBJ1-1; D may be TRBD1 (5 bases). The CDR3 runs to 15 residues. Trimming took off 6 bases at V and 5 bases at J, with 19 bases between the two ends. Germline lookup yields CDR1 MNHEY and CDR2 SVGAGI. CDR3 nucleotides: TGTGCCAGCAGCCCCATAACAGGTGGAGGAACTGAAGCTTTCTTT. Translation gives CASSPITGGGTEAFF.

The V gene is TRBV5-1, the J gene TRBJ2-7; a weak D match, TRBD1 (6 bases). The CDR3 extends over 14 amino acids. The ends were cut back, 4 bases at V and 6 bases at J, with 17 bases in the middle. Per the germline V gene, CDR1 is SGHRS and CDR2 is YFSETQ. The CDR3 protein is CASSPLGTFAEQYF. The CDR3 nucleotides are TGCGCCAGCAGCCCTCTTGGGACATTTGCCGAGCAGTACTTC.

This chain connects TRBV29-1 to TRBJ1-5, with D tentatively TRBD1 (6 bases). CDR3 length: 13 residues. V was trimmed by 1 base and J by 6 bases, leaving 10 bases between them. In germline, CDR1 is SQVTM, CDR2 ANQGSEA. The CDR3 spells CSVEVGAGQPQHF. The CDR3 bases are TGCAGCGTTGAAGTGGGGGCGGGTCAGCCCCAGCATTTT. The full variable domain, with the rest looked up from reference TRBV29-1 and TRBJ1-5, is SAVISQKPSRDICQRGTSLTIQCQVDSQVTMMFWYRQQPGQSLTLIATANQGSEATYESGFVIDKFPISRPNLTFSTLTVSNMSPEDSSIYLCSVEVGAGQPQHFGDGTRLSIL.

The rearrangement uses TRBV5-4 and TRBJ2-3; D remains unclear. Trimming stripped 1 base from V and 5 bases from J, with 5 bases between. The CDR3 spans 12 residues. The germline CDR1 and CDR2 sequences are SGHNT and YYREEE (reference sequence). DNA of the CDR3: TGTGCCAGCAGCTTGTCAAGAGATACGCAGTATTTT. Translating gives CASSLSRDTQYF. The full variable domain, completed using reference TRBV5-4 and TRBJ2-3, is ETGVTQSPTHLIKTRGQQVTLRCSSQSGHNTVSWYQQALGQGPQFIFQYYREEENGRGNFPPRFSGLQFPNYSSELNVNALELDDSALYLCASSLSRDTQYFGPGTRLTVL.

This chain uses TRBV3-1 (or the pseudogene TRBV3-2) with TRBJ2-7; 10 bases are shared with TRBD1. Germline-derived CDR1 and CDR2 are LGHDT and YNNKEL (reference sequence). The length of the CDR3 is 18 residues. V lost 4 bases and J lost 5; bases outside the gene matches: 17. The CDR3 region is CASSPRVPLGQGKNEQYF. CDR3 sequence (DNA): TGTGCCAGCAGCCCAAGGGTTCCCCTGGGACAGGGGAAGAACGAGCAGTACTTC.

This clone was picked up a small number of times. The rearrangement joins TRBV29-1 to TRBJ1-2, with unresolved D. The CDR3 sequence is 11 residues long. The V end was cut by 7 bases, the J end by 4 bases, with 10 bases between. CDR1 and CDR2 from the germline V gene are SQVTM and ANQGSEA. The CDR3 is CSATEIYGYTF. The CDR3 region has the DNA TGCAGCGCAACAGAGATCTATGGCTACACCTTC.

This chain joins TRBV28 and TRBJ2-5; D unresolved. V was trimmed by 6 bases and J by 4 bases, leaving 12 bases between them. The CDR3 spans 13 residues. The germline CDR1 and CDR2 sequences are MDHEN and SYDVKM. The CDR3 DNA sequence: TGTGCCAGCAGGACCCCGGGTGGAGAGACCCAGTACTTC. The encoded protein is CASRTPGGETQYF.

V is TRBV5-1 and J is TRBJ2-1, with D maybe TRBD2 (5 bases). CDR3 length: 16 residues. Per the germline V gene, CDR1 is SGHRS and CDR2 is YFSETQ. V dropped 0 bases and J dropped 4 bases, with 14 bases sitting between them. The CDR3 is CASSLDEGSRYNEQFF. The CDR3 bases are TGCGCCAGCAGCTTGGACGAAGGGAGTCGATACAATGAGCAGTTCTTC. Filled out from reference TRBV5-1 and TRBJ2-1, the complete variable domain reads KAGVTQTPRYLIKTRGQQVTLSCSPISGHRSVSWYQQTPGQGLQFLFEYFSETQRNKGNFPGRFSGRQFSNSRSEMNVSTLELGDSALYLCASSLDEGSRYNEQFFGPGTRLTVL.

A single count supports this clone. The chain employs TRBV28 and TRBJ1-3; maybe TRBD1 (5 bases). The CDR3 covers 13 residues. Trimming pared 8 bases from V and 2 bases from J, leaving 10 bases between. CDR1 and CDR2 (germline): MDHEN, SYDVKM. CDR3 protein: CASRGSPGNTIYF. CDR3 in DNA: TGTGCCAGCCGGGGGAGCCCTGGAAACACCATATATTTT.

The chain combines TRBV11-1 with TRBJ2-3, with D unclear. With 4 bases removed from V and 6 bases from J, the gap between germline ends came to 8 bases. The CDR3 has 12 amino acids. From germline, CDR1 is SGHAT and CDR2 FQDESV (reference sequence). CDR3 region: CASSSPPDTQYF. The CDR3, as DNA: TGTGCCAGCAGCTCCCCGCCCGATACGCAGTATTTT.

This clone was observed once. The junction differs from germline at one of its ends, possibly a read error. V is TRBV9 and J is TRBJ2-5; D is perhaps TRBD2 (6 bases). This CDR3 region has 16 residues. Per the germline V gene, CDR1 is SGDLS and CDR2 is YYNGEE. Written as DNA, the CDR3 is TGTGCCAGCAGCGTAGACGGAGGGGCTATCCAAGAGGCCCAGTACTTC. Protein: CASSVDGGAIQEAQYF.